This section outlines one TCR beta chain sequence together with its context. Its antigen remains unknown. The time point denotes: persistent/refractory GD, antithyroid drugs over 5 years with positive TRAb. RNA isolated from PBMCs was used to make the TCR library. Combining iRepertoire HTBI primers with Arm-PCR of CDR3 regions, the authors built TCR beta libraries. TCRdb passed the multiplex PCR reads through MiXCR, listing each CDR3 protein once. The sample includes 400,000 to 500,000 distinct CDR3 sequences, approximately 22% of them seen just once. Per germline, CDR1 GTSNPN and CDR2 SVGIG (reference sequence). The CDR3 totals 15 residues. V dropped 4 bases and J dropped 2; count of bases not matched to a gene: 9. These data originate in a study of regulatory T cells in long-lasting Graves disease. Overall study results and limits: Under persistent disease, TRBV28, TRBJ1-2 and TRBJ2-5 were used preferentially.

This sequence originates from a female donor with Graves disease. The chain carries TRBV30 and TRBJ1-1; 8 bases line up with TRBD1. Sequencing used peripheral blood mononuclear cells (PBMCs), obtained when the disease was refractory, from a patient treated with antithyroid drugs. CDR3 bases: TGTGCCTGGACCCCAGGGACAGGCGTAAACACTGAAGCTTTCTTT. Encoded protein: CAWTPGTGVNTEAFF.